Below are 14 T cell receptor beta chains sequenced from a single sample in a study of Graves' ophthalmopathy and Graves' hyperthyroidism. Amplification targeted the TCR beta CDR3 regions, with RNA transcripts as the source material. First-round RT-PCR used HTBI primers; second-round multiplex PCR followed. TCRdb re-analysed the multiplex PCR reads in MiXCR, keeping a single row per CDR3 protein. Of about 480,000 distinct CDR3 sequences listed, under 15% are singletons. The specimen was blood. These receptors all stem from a woman younger than 45 with Graves' ophthalmopathy.

This clonotype came up a few times. V gene TRBV2 combines with J gene TRBJ1-6; TRBD1 matches at 7 bases. The V and J ends lost 1 base and 3 bases, in that order; junction bases with no gene match: 0. CDR3 length: 15 residues. The germline CDR1 and CDR2 sequences are SNHLY and FYNNEI. CDR3 region: CASSEGQGYNSPLHF. DNA of the CDR3: TGTGCCAGCAGTGAAGGACAGGGCTATAATTCACCCCTCCACTTT.

This clonotype showed up many times. J is TRBJ1-6 and V is TRBV5-1; possible D gene TRBD1, 5 bases. Germline CDR1 reads SGHRS; CDR2 reads YFSETQ. Trimming left V 2 bases short and J 9 bases short, with 15 bases between. CDR3 length equals 15 residues. The CDR3 DNA is TGCGCCAGCAGCTTACTCGGGATTGGGGGTTCACCCCTCCACTTT. Translating gives CASSLLGIGGSPLHF.

Many counts were recorded for this clonotype. The chain has TRBV29-1 and TRBJ1-2; D may be TRBD1 (5 bases). The CDR3 contains 12 residues. Germline CDR1 and CDR2: SQVTM and ANQGSEA. V was pared by 3 bases and J by 3 bases, with 8 bases between. CDR3 coding DNA: TGCAGCGTTGACCCCAGGGACTATGGCTACACCTTC. It yields the protein CSVDPRDYGYTF.

This clonotype occurred many times. The rearrangement links TRBV24-1 to TRBJ2-7; D is perhaps TRBD1 (6 bases). This CDR3 has 14 amino acids. Looked up from germline, CDR1 is KGHDR and CDR2 is SFDVKD. V lost 2 bases and J lost 2, with 9 bases in between. The CDR3 region is CATSDSDRPYEQYF. CDR3 in DNA: TGTGCCACCAGTGATTCCGACAGGCCCTACGAGCAGTACTTC.

This clonotype was seen many times. This chain connects TRBV6-1 to TRBJ2-7; TRBD2 agrees at 7 bases. The ends lost 1 base at V and 4 bases at J; junction bases unmatched: 4. The CDR3 spans 14 residues. Germline CDR1 and CDR2: MNHNS and SASEGT. The CDR3 sequence is CASSEGGLTYEQYF. The CDR3 region has the DNA TGTGCCAGCAGTGAAGGGGGACTAACTTACGAGCAGTACTTC.

In this sample, this clonotype turned up many times. The CDR3 protein is CATSRGPPGQGIGNQPQHF. In nucleotides, the CDR3 is TGTGCCACCAGCAGAGGACCCCCGGGACAGGGGATTGGCAATCAGCCCCAGCATTTT. The chain recombines TRBV15 with TRBJ1-5; TRBD1 matches at 10 bases. CDR3 length equals 19 residues. Germline V gene lookup returns CDR1 LNHNV and CDR2 YYDKDF (reference sequence). The V and J ends lost 1 base and 2 bases, in that order; junction bases with no gene match: 11.

The chain employs TRBV28 and TRBJ2-6; 9 bases align to TRBD1. Losses at the gene ends were 6 bases for V and 0 bases for J; bases not matched to a gene: 6. The CDR3 runs 17 residues. In germline, CDR1 is MDHEN, CDR2 SYDVKM. The CDR3 nucleotides are TGTGCCAGCAGAAAACAGGGGGCCCTCTCTGGGGCCAACGTCCTGACTTTC. Encoded protein: CASRKQGALSGANVLTF.

Ten or more counts support this clonotype. V is TRBV29-1 and J is TRBJ2-7, with 9 bases that match TRBD2. Germline V gene sequence: CDR1 SQVTM, CDR2 ANQGSEA. With V trimmed by 5 bases and J by 0 bases, 5 bases remained unmatched. The CDR3 sequence is 14 residues long. Here the CDR3 reads CSVYGGGDSYEQYF. The CDR3, as DNA: TGCAGCGTTTACGGCGGGGGGGACTCCTACGAGCAGTACTTC.

This clonotype was detected ten times or more. This rearrangement joins TRBV27 to TRBJ1-1; 8 bases fit TRBD1. Germline CDR1 reads MNHEY; CDR2 reads SMNVEV (reference sequence). CDR3 size: 15 residues. Trimming removed 5 bases from V and 5 bases from J; junction bases left unmatched: 10. The CDR3 is CASSTMRQGRTEAFF. The CDR3 nucleotides are TGTGCCAGCAGTACAATGCGACAGGGGAGGACTGAAGCTTTCTTT.

The V gene is TRBV5-1, the J gene TRBJ1-1; D is ambiguous. V was cut by 4 bases and J by 1 base, with 14 bases left in between. The germline V gene encodes CDR1 SGHRS and CDR2 YFSETQ. The CDR3 loop spans 15 amino acids. DNA for the CDR3: TGCGCCAGCAGCCTCAATCCTGCCCAGAACACTGAAGCTTTCTTT. Its translation: CASSLNPAQNTEAFF.

The chain joins TRBV12-3 or TRBV12-4 to TRBJ2-7; 13 bases match TRBD2. The CDR3 covers 16 residues. The V gene end was trimmed by 5 bases and the J gene end by 2 bases; junction bases not matched to a gene: 6. CDR3: CASSPRLAGGPYEQYF. CDR3 coding DNA: TGTGCCAGCAGTCCCAGACTAGCGGGGGGTCCCTACGAGCAGTACTTC.

At least ten counts were recorded for this clonotype. The chain combines TRBV11-2 with TRBJ2-7; the D gene is possibly TRBD1 (7 bases). This CDR3 comprises 15 residues. CDR1 is SGHAT and CDR2 is FQNNGV in the germline V gene. Trimming removed 5 bases from V and 7 bases from J, with 21 bases in between. CDR3 loop: CASSQAAGGFWEQYF. The CDR3 DNA reads as TGTGCCAGCAGCCAGGCGGCAGGGGGGTTTTGGGAGCAGTACTTC.

Ten or more counts support this clonotype. The rearrangement links TRBV20-1 to TRBJ1-2, with 9 bases lining up with TRBD1. V shed 5 bases, J shed 5 bases, and the junction held 12 bases outside the gene matches. Germline V gives CDR1 DFQATT, CDR2 SNEGSKA (reference sequence). The CDR3 totals 15 residues. The CDR3, as DNA: TGCAGTGCTTTGGACAGGGGAAATTTCTGGTATGGCTACACCTTC. Translation gives CSALDRGNFWYGYTF.

This clonotype was observed many times. As the CDR3 is not closed by the conserved phenylalanine or tryptophan, this likely results from a read error. No DNA is shown, since the ends of the CDR3 on it are uncertain; the CDR3 is the one TCRdb lists. The V and J genes are TRBV6-1 and TRBJ1-2; TRBD1 is the table's D call and was not checked against the DNA. The CDR3 is made up of 12 amino acids, end residues included. Germline V gives CDR1 MNHNS, CDR2 SASEGT. The CDR3: CASSDRTQPSPS.